Listed here is a single T cell receptor (beta chain). Its target is not known. The sample originates from a study of graft-versus-host responses after intestinal transplantation. Some clones are missing from TCRdb's copy, which holds only in-frame ones; the method was immunoSEQ multiplex PCR. The data contain about 120,000 clones, around 95% of them singletons. Study-wide results and limits: GvH clones occurred in recipient marrow; some first appeared in ileum or blood. Allograft graft-versus-host to host-versus-graft clonal ratios ran high in patients with graft-donor T cell macrochimerism. GvH clone levels peaked in circulation, and this peak was associated with early post-transplant HvG declines.

The CDR3 runs 16 residues. Between the trimmed V and J ends, which lost 3 bases and 4 bases, there was a span of 17 bases. The V gene's germline CDR1 is LGHNA and CDR2 YNFKEQ. The V call is TRBV4-2, the J call TRBJ2-3; D is perhaps TRBD2 (6 bases). This receptor was taken from a human donor who received an intestinal transplant. The sequenced sample was unstimulated CD8+ T cells sorted from spleen or lymph node cells, obtained before intestinal transplant. The CDR3 spells CASSQRDSSIPDTQYF. The CDR3 nucleotides read TGTGCCAGCAGCCAGCGGGACTCCTCTATACCAGATACGCAGTATTTT.